A single count supports the clone carrying this TCR beta chain. These data come from a study of blood T cell repertoires in COVID-19. Study-level information: Donors in the United States, Italy and Spain gave samples during acute or convalescent COVID-19. From T cells, B-cell-depleted T cells, or PBMCs came the material, which was cDNA or gDNA.

As originally analysed: Estimated nucleated cell counts came from reference gene primer amplification. TCRdb's table, derived via immunoSEQ multiplex PCR, lists solely in-frame clones and lacks some. V and J calls and clone size follow that table, whereas D and trimming were derived from the DNA. The data contain over 100,000 clones, approximately 90% of them singletons. This clonotype was obtained from a human donor with acute or convalescent COVID-19. The donor label of this sample is uncertain. Sequencing input: peripheral blood.

The CDR3: CASSYERGGLKETQYF. For the CDR3, the DNA is TGTGCCAGCAGTTACGAGCGGGGGGGCCTTAAAGAGACCCAGTACTTC. This chain connects TRBV6-2 or TRBV6-3 to TRBJ2-5, with 10 bases fitting TRBD2. Trimming took 2 bases from V and 3 from J; bases not matched to a gene: 6. The V gene's germline CDR1 is MNHEY and CDR2 SVGEGT. This CDR3 comprises 16 residues.